One sample yielded the 32 T cell receptor beta chains listed below, sequenced in a study of blood T cell repertoires in COVID-19. The table came from immunoSEQ multiplex PCR; TCRdb's copy has only in-frame clones and leaves some out. Counted here are 20,000 to 25,000 clones, around three quarters occurring once; the ten biggest clones make up 9.5% to 15%. Sequencing was carried out using peripheral blood. The receptor set was obtained from a man in his fifties or sixties with active COVID-19.

This clone was picked up one time. The rearrangement uses TRBV6-5 and TRBJ1-2; TRBD1 matches 7 bases. Germline trimming cut 9 bases from V and 8 bases from J; bases unmatched to any gene: 9. Germline V lookup: CDR1 MNHEY, CDR2 SVGAGI. This CDR3 comprises 12 residues. The CDR3 DNA reads TGTGCCAGTGCCGGGACAGAGAGGGGCTACACCTTC. It codes for CASAGTERGYTF.

The V gene is TRBV7-9, the J gene TRBJ2-7; 10 nucleotides line up with TRBD2. The V gene end was trimmed by 2 bases and the J gene end by 3 bases; junction bases not matched to a gene: 7. CDR1 SEHNR and CDR2 FQNEAQ come from the germline V gene (reference sequence). This CDR3 is 16 amino acids long. CDR3 sequence reads: CASSLKAGGPLYEQYF. CDR3 coding DNA: TGTGCCAGCAGCTTAAAAGCGGGAGGGCCCCTCTACGAGCAGTACTTC.

In its sample, this clone was seen a few times. The chain joins TRBV10-3 to TRBJ2-6, with D tentatively TRBD1 (6 bases). Looked up from germline, CDR1 is ENHRY and CDR2 is SYGVKD. The CDR3 spans 16 residues. V was shortened by 4 bases and J by 0 bases, with 10 bases between the two germline ends. CDR3: CAISGGPSSGANVLTF. The CDR3 region has the DNA TGTGCCATCAGTGGGGGGCCTAGCTCTGGGGCCAACGTCCTGACTTTC.

The chain joins TRBV9 to TRBJ1-1, with a weak D call TRBD1 (6 bases). V lost 2 bases, J lost 0 bases, and 11 bases lay in between. The CDR3 runs 15 residues. Germline CDR1 is SGDLS and CDR2 is YYNGEE. The CDR3 here is CASSVTGHMNTEAFF. The CDR3 DNA reads as TGTGCCAGCAGCGTGACGGGACATATGAACACTGAAGCTTTCTTT.

The chain links TRBV28 to TRBJ2-6; 12 bases line up with TRBD2. This CDR3 has 19 amino acids. V gave up 8 bases and J gave up 2 bases; unmatched junction bases: 13. CDR1 MDHEN and CDR2 SYDVKM come from the germline V gene. The CDR3 sequence: CASLPVGLAGTTGANVLTF. The CDR3 nucleotides are TGTGCCAGCCTCCCCGTCGGACTAGCGGGAACTACTGGGGCCAACGTCCTGACTTTC.

This clone appeared a few times. The V and J genes are TRBV7-9 and TRBJ1-3; D remains ambiguous. Trimming took off 2 bases at V and 0 bases at J, with 11 bases between the two ends. The CDR3 is made up of 16 amino acids. Per germline, CDR1 SEHNR and CDR2 FQNEAQ (reference sequence). CDR3: CASSLMVGNSGNTIYF. Here the CDR3 DNA reads TGTGCCAGCAGCTTAATGGTCGGTAACTCTGGAAACACCATATATTTT.

This clone was recorded a few times. The rearrangement links TRBV28 to TRBJ1-1; a weak D match, TRBD1 (5 bases). Deletions cut 3 bases from V and 4 bases from J, with 9 bases between. The CDR3 length is 13 residues. Germline V gene lookup returns CDR1 MDHEN and CDR2 SYDVKM. CDR3 sequence: CASSFTGRTEAFF. DNA of the CDR3: TGTGCCAGCAGTTTCACAGGTCGCACTGAAGCTTTCTTT. The variable domain in full, with the rest retrieved from reference TRBV28 and TRBJ1-1, is DVKVTQSSRYLVKRTGEKVFLECVQDMDHENMFWYRQDPGLGLRLIYFSYDVKMKEKGDIPEGYSVSREKKERFSLILESASTNQTSMYLCASSFTGRTEAFFGQGTRLTVV.

This chain links TRBV10-1 with TRBJ2-3; D ambiguous. The V gene's germline CDR1 is WNHNN and CDR2 SYGVQD (reference sequence). The ends were cut back, 8 bases at V and 2 bases at J, with 11 bases in the middle. This CDR3 is built from 13 residues. The CDR3 DNA reads TGCGCCAGCTCACAGTTATCCACAGATACGCAGTATTTT. Encoded protein: CASSQLSTDTQYF.

The rearrangement uses TRBV10-3 and TRBJ2-7; 8 nucleotides align to TRBD2. The V segment lost 10 bases and the J segment 2 bases; nucleotides outside the gene matches: 13. This CDR3 has 15 amino acids. CDR1 ENHRY and CDR2 SYGVKD come from the germline V gene. The CDR3 DNA is TGTGCCACGGCCCAAAGCGGGGGTTTCACCTACGAGCAGTACTTC. This codes for CATAQSGGFTYEQYF.

J is TRBJ2-7 and V is TRBV27, with 7 bases lining up with TRBD1. Germline assignment: CDR1 MNHEY and CDR2 SMNVEV (reference sequence). This CDR3 contains 15 residues. J was trimmed by 3 bases and V by 0 bases; bases with no gene match: 5. The CDR3 DNA reads TGTGCCAGCAGTTTATCGCCCAGGGGGAACTACGAGCAGTACTTC. Translated: CASSLSPRGNYEQYF.

The rearrangement joins TRBV18 to TRBJ2-2; 9 bases align to TRBD1. The CDR3 runs 15 residues. Germline V gene lookup returns CDR1 KGHSH and CDR2 LQKENI. The V gene end was trimmed by 2 bases and the J gene end by 7 bases; junction bases not matched to a gene: 5. For the CDR3, the DNA is TGTGCCAGCTCACCAACACAGGGGGCTGGCGGGGAGCTGTTTTTT. Encoded protein: CASSPTQGAGGELFF.

This chain links TRBV7-8 with TRBJ2-1, with no clear D. Germline V gene sequence: CDR1 SGHVS, CDR2 FQNEAQ. The CDR3 length is 15 residues. Deletions cut 1 base from V and 0 bases from J, with 7 bases between. The CDR3 DNA follows: TGTGCCAGCAGCTTAGAGAGCGCCTCCTACAATGAGCAGTTCTTC. Protein product: CASSLESASYNEQFF. Together with reference TRBV7-8 and TRBJ2-1, the CDR3 gives the full variable domain: GAGVSQSPRYKVAKRGQDVALRCDPISGHVSLFWYQQALGQGPEFLTYFQNEAQLDKSGLPSDRFFAERPEGSVSTLKIQRTQQEDSAVYLCASSLESASYNEQFFGPGTRLTVL.

In DNA form, the CDR3 reads TGCGCCAGCCAGGAAGCGGGAGTACGGTACAATGAGCAGTTCTTC. Translating it yields CASQEAGVRYNEQFF. The rearrangement uses TRBV5-1 and TRBJ2-1, with 8 bases matching TRBD2. Germline V CDR1 and CDR2: SGHRS, YFSETQ. Trimming removed 7 bases from V and 4 bases from J; junction bases left unmatched: 10. This CDR3 is built from 15 residues.

The gene calls are TRBV5-1 and TRBJ2-2; D possibly corresponds to TRBD2 (6 bases). The CDR3 spans 16 residues. With 0 bases removed from V and 7 bases from J, the gap between germline ends came to 16 bases. Germline CDR1 and CDR2: SGHRS and YFSETQ. CDR3 sequence: CASSLGRLVSGGELFF. CDR3 sequence (DNA): TGCGCCAGCAGCTTGGGGCGACTAGTATCAGGCGGGGAGCTGTTTTTT.

The chain uses TRBV6-5 and TRBJ2-5; 8 positions agree with TRBD1. Germline V gene lookup returns CDR1 MNHEY and CDR2 SVGAGI. The CDR3 spans 14 residues. V shed 10 bases, J shed 4 bases, and the junction held 11 bases outside the gene matches. The CDR3 nucleotides are TGTGCCATCTCGACAGGGGCATTGGGAGAGACCCAGTACTTC. Its protein product is CAISTGALGETQYF.

This clone was detected once. The chain recombines TRBV15 with TRBJ2-3, with D tentatively TRBD2 (5 bases). CDR3 length: 17 residues. V gave up 0 bases and J gave up 3 bases, with 16 bases separating them. Germline CDR1 is LNHNV and CDR2 is YYDKDF (reference sequence). CDR3 bases: TGTGCCACCAGCAGAGATAAAGTGGGCGGGTTAACAGATACGCAGTATTTT. Translating gives CATSRDKVGGLTDTQYF. Full variable domain (outside the CDR3, taken from reference TRBV15 and TRBJ2-3): DAMVIQNPRYQVTQFGKPVTLSCSQTLNHNVMYWYQQKSSQAPKLLFHYYDKDFNNEADTPDNFQSRRPNTSFCFLDIRSPGLGDTAMYLCATSRDKVGGLTDTQYFGPGTRLTVL.

The chain recombines TRBV7-2 with TRBJ1-6, with unresolved D. Germline V CDR1 and CDR2: SGHTA, FQGNSA. The CDR3 sequence is 17 residues long. V shed 0 bases and J shed 8 bases, with 17 bases lying between them. CDR3 in amino acids: CASSLADPGRLHSPLHF. The CDR3 region has the DNA TGTGCCAGCAGCTTAGCCGACCCCGGGAGACTTCATTCACCCCTCCACTTT. The whole variable domain, filled in from reference TRBV7-2 and TRBJ1-6, reads GAGVSQSPSNKVTEKGKDVELRCDPISGHTALYWYRQSLGQGLEFLIYFQGNSAPDKSGLPSDRFSAERTGGSVSTLTIQRTQQEDSAVYLCASSLADPGRLHSPLHFGNGTRLTVT.

The V and J genes are TRBV19 and TRBJ2-2; 9 nucleotides align to TRBD2. V was clipped by 3 bases and J by 6 bases; unmatched bases: 8. The CDR3 has 16 amino acids. The V gene's germline CDR1 is LNHDA and CDR2 SQIVND (reference sequence). This chain's CDR3 is CASSMFGGRVAGELFF. The CDR3 DNA sequence: TGTGCCAGTAGTATGTTCGGCGGGAGGGTGGCCGGGGAGCTGTTTTTT.

The chain is built from TRBV7-2 and TRBJ2-1; tentatively, D is TRBD1 (7 bases). The germline V gene encodes CDR1 SGHTA and CDR2 FQGNSA. The ends were cut back, 4 bases at V and 9 bases at J, with 13 bases in the middle. This CDR3 spans 13 amino acids. The CDR3 nucleotides are TGTGCCAGCAGCTACGTCCAGGGGGGTGAGCAGTTCTTC. It translates to CASSYVQGGEQFF.

The J gene is TRBJ2-3, the V gene TRBV5-4; TRBD2 might be the D (5 bases). Germline V lookup: CDR1 SGHNT, CDR2 YYREEE (reference sequence). This CDR3 comprises 13 residues. The V end was cut by 2 bases, the J end by 1 base, with 5 bases between. CDR3 region: CASSFGGTDTQYF. The DNA of the CDR3 is TGTGCCAGCAGCTTCGGGGGCACAGATACGCAGTATTTT.

This clone has just a few counts. The junction and the germline gene differ at one end; a read error may be behind it. The rearrangement uses TRBV6-6 and TRBJ1-6, with D possibly TRBD1 on 5 matching bases. This CDR3 has 13 residues. Germline V gene lookup returns CDR1 MNHNY and CDR2 SVGAGI (reference sequence). The DNA for the CDR3 is TGTACCAGCAGGGCTTTGACAAATTCACCCCTCCACTTT. It yields the protein CTSRALTNSPLHF.

The V and J genes are TRBV4-2 and TRBJ2-2; 7 bases line up with TRBD1. V lost 0 bases to trimming and J lost 4 bases; unmatched junction nucleotides: 8. In germline, CDR1 is LGHNA, CDR2 YNFKEQ. There are 17 residues in the CDR3. In DNA form, the CDR3 reads TGTGCCAGCAGCCAAGATGTAGACAGGGCCATCACCGGGGAGCTGTTTTTT. The encoded protein is CASSQDVDRAITGELFF.

The gene calls are TRBV4-2 and TRBJ1-1; D uncertain. The CDR3 extends over 13 amino acids. Germline lookup yields CDR1 LGHNA and CDR2 YNFKEQ. The ends were cut back, 1 base at V and 6 bases at J, with 9 bases in the middle. The CDR3, as DNA: TGTGCCAGCAGCCAAGCGACATACCCTGAAGCTTTCTTT. Protein sequence: CASSQATYPEAFF.

V gene TRBV12-3 or TRBV12-4 combines with J gene TRBJ2-5; D not resolved. The CDR3 is 13 amino acids. Trimming removed 5 bases from V and 3 bases from J, with 10 bases in between. The CDR3 is CASSLNREETQYF. DNA for the CDR3: TGTGCCAGCAGTCTCAACAGAGAAGAGACCCAGTACTTC.

This clone is labeled as medium-sized. V and J are TRBV7-9 and TRBJ1-4; 8 bases are shared with TRBD1. J lost 10 bases, V lost 6 bases, and 10 bases had no gene match. Per germline, CDR1 SEHNR and CDR2 FQNEAQ (reference sequence). The CDR3 sequence is 14 residues long. CDR3 loop: CASSQTTGGGKLFF. For the CDR3, the DNA is TGTGCCAGCAGTCAGACAACAGGGGGTGGAAAACTGTTTTTT.

This chain links TRBV4-1 with TRBJ2-7; 7 positions match TRBD2. From germline, CDR1 is MGHRA and CDR2 YSYEKL. Unmatched junction bases numbered 7, after V lost 0 bases and J lost 2 bases. This CDR3 contains 16 residues. CDR3 coding DNA: TGCGCCAGCAGCCAAGATCGGACGGGGGGAGCCTACGAGCAGTACTTC. It translates to CASSQDRTGGAYEQYF.

The chain is built from TRBV7-2 and TRBJ2-2, with 10 bases that match TRBD2. The CDR3 extends over 14 amino acids. V was clipped by 4 bases and J by 6 bases; unmatched bases: 2. Germline V lookup: CDR1 SGHTA, CDR2 FQGNSA. The CDR3 DNA reads TGTGCCAGCAGCTATCTAGCGGGAGCCGGGGAGCTGTTTTTT. This encodes CASSYLAGAGELFF.

V is TRBV30 and J is TRBJ1-5; possibly TRBD1 for D (5 bases). Germline-derived CDR1 and CDR2 are GTSNPN and SVGIG (reference sequence). V lost 7 bases and J 0 bases, leaving 10 bases between the germline ends. The CDR3 sequence is 13 residues long. The CDR3 loop reads CASQVNSNQPQHF. DNA for the CDR3: TGTGCCTCACAGGTGAATAGCAATCAGCCCCAGCATTTT.

This chain links TRBV5-1 with TRBJ2-7, with D possibly matching TRBD2 (5 bases). The CDR3 covers 16 residues. Per germline, CDR1 SGHRS and CDR2 YFSETQ. The V end lost 4 bases, the J end lost 1 base, and 18 bases lay between the germline ends. The CDR3 nucleotides are TGCGCCAGCAGCCCGGAGGTGGCTAGAAGGTCCTACGAGCAGTACTTC. This encodes CASSPEVARRSYEQYF.

The sample holds a few counts of this clone. The chain employs TRBV7-8 and TRBJ2-7; 15 bases are a match to TRBD2. The J segment lost 9 bases and the V segment lost 5 bases, leaving 2 bases of the junction unmatched. The CDR3 spans 13 residues. Per germline, CDR1 SGHVS and CDR2 FQNEAQ. This CDR3 reads CASSQGLAGGQYF. As DNA, the CDR3 is TGTGCCAGCAGCCAGGGACTAGCGGGAGGGCAGTACTTC.

The sample holds a few counts of this clone. This CDR3 is CASSPQGRQETQYF. CDR3 bases: TGTGCCAGCAGCCCACAGGGGCGACAAGAGACCCAGTACTTC. The rearrangement uses TRBV5-6 and TRBJ2-5, with 7 bases matching TRBD1. This CDR3 contains 14 residues. Germline lookup yields CDR1 SGHDT and CDR2 YYEEEE. V trimming: 4 bases; J trimming: 2 bases; junction bases outside the gene matches: 5.

The V gene is TRBV6-2 or TRBV6-3, the J gene TRBJ2-1; the D gene is possibly TRBD2 (6 bases). V was pared by 5 bases and J by 0 bases, with 14 bases between. CDR1 and CDR2 (germline): MNHEY, SVGEGT. There are 16 residues in the CDR3. CDR3 residues: CASSPYRAGSYNEQFF. In DNA form, the CDR3 reads TGTGCCAGCAGTCCCTACCGAGCGGGCTCCTACAATGAGCAGTTCTTC.